The 3 T cell receptor beta chains reported below all come from one sample, sequenced in a study of a mutant IDH1 vaccine in newly diagnosed glioma. The assay was immunoSEQ multiplex PCR, and TCRdb's table has in-frame clones only and misses some. Of 60,000 to 75,000 clones in the sample, approximately 79% are singletons; the top ten hold 7.5% to 9%. Time point noted: baseline, week 1 (first vaccination visit). Treatment here: pre-vaccination baseline after standard-of-care therapy. The input for sequencing was PBMCs, taken from a glioma patient treated with radiotherapy, temozolomide or both. Every receptor here comes from a man in his fifties with glioma.

The chain carries TRBV27 and TRBJ1-5, with a tentative D call TRBD1 (6 bases). CDR3 length equals 14 residues. Trimming took off 5 bases at V and 6 bases at J, with 14 bases between the two ends. Germline V gives CDR1 MNHEY, CDR2 SMNVEV (reference sequence). The CDR3 region is CASSLSGVSQPQHF. The CDR3 DNA is TGTGCCAGCAGTCTCTCAGGGGTTAGTCAGCCCCAGCATTTT.

This clone has a handful of counts. The rearrangement uses TRBV7-9 and TRBJ1-1; D is uncertain. The CDR3 consists of 13 residues. Trimming cost V 4 bases and J 0 bases, with 6 bases left between them. Germline V gene data show CDR1 as SEHNR and CDR2 as FQNEAQ (reference sequence). The CDR3 spells CASSYYMNTEAFF. The CDR3 DNA sequence: TGTGCCAGCAGCTATTATATGAACACTGAAGCTTTCTTT.

This chain links TRBV29-1 with TRBJ1-1, with 7 bases lining up with TRBD1. V shed 6 bases and J 1 base; nucleotides not matched to a gene: 5. In germline, CDR1 is SQVTM, CDR2 ANQGSEA. The CDR3 sequence is 13 residues long. CDR3 residues: CSVQQGWNTEAFF. In DNA, the CDR3 is TGCAGCGTGCAACAGGGGTGGAACACTGAAGCTTTCTTT.